Included here is one T cell receptor beta chain sequence, with context. As yet, its antigen is unknown. This record comes from a study of cytomegalovirus exposure and HLA in healthy donors. Study as a whole: Some 85 million unique TCRs from HLA-typed donors were held in an early data release. Membership in the Caucasian-associated ancestry cluster was found for around 85% of approximately 380 genotyped donors. Study-wide results and caveats: In a later analysis, several top co-occurrence clusters appeared linked to parvovirus B19, influenza, CMV and Epstein-Barr virus. A cluster of highly shared sequence variants was likely a sequencing artifact.

Germline assignment: CDR1 MGHRA and CDR2 YSYEKL. The CDR3 has 14 residues. V shed 2 bases and J shed 8 bases, with 15 bases lying between them. The study ran its PCR with 60 Vbeta and 13 Jbeta primers. Sequencing was performed with immunoSEQ multiplex PCR; in TCRdb, only in-frame clones are kept and a portion is missing. The data hold 150,000 or so clones, with about 76% observed a single time. This clonotype was sampled from a male donor in good health and CMV-seronegative. Sequencing input: PBMCs. The chain links TRBV4-1 to TRBJ1-2; no clear D gene. The CDR3 reads CASSQLPRGEGYTF. The CDR3 DNA reads TGCGCCAGCAGCCAACTCCCACGCGGGGAAGGCTACACCTTC.